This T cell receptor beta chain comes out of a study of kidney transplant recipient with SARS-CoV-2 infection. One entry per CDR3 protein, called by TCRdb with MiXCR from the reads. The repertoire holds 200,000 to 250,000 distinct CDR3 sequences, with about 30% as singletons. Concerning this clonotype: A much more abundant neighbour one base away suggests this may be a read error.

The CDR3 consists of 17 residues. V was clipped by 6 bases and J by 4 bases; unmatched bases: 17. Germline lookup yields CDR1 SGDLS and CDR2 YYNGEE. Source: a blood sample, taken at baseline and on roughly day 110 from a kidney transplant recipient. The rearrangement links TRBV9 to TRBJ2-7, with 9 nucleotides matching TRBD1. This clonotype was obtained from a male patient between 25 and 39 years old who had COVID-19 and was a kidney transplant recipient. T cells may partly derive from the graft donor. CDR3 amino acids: CASNLGQGSMGIYEQYF. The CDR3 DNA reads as TGTGCCAGCAACCTAGGACAGGGGTCGATGGGAATATACGAGCAGTACTTC. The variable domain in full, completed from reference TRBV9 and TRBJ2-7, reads DSGVTQTPKHLITATGQRVTLRCSPRSGDLSVYWYQQSLDQGLQFLIQYYNGEERAKGNILERFSAQQFPDLHSELNLSSLELGDSALYFCASNLGQGSMGIYEQYFGPGTRLTVT.